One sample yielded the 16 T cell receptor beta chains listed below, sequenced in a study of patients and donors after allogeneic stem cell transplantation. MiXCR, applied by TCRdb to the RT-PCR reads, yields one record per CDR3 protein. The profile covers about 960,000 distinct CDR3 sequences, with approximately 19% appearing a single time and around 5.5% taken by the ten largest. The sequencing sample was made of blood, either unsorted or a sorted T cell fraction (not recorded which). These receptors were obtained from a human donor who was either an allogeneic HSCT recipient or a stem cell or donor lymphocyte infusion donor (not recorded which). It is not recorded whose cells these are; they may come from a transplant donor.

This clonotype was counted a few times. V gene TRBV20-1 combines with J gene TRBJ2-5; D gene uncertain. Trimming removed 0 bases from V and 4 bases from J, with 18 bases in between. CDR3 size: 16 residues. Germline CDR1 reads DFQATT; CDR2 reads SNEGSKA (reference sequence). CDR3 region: CSARDSLMGYLETQYF. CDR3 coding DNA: TGCAGTGCTAGAGATTCTCTTATGGGCTATCTAGAGACCCAGTACTTC.

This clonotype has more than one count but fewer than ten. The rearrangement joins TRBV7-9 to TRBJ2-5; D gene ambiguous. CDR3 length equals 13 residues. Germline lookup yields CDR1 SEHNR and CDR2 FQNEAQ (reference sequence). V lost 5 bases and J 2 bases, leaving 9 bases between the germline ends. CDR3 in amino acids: CASSQVSQETQYF. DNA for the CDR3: TGTGCCAGCAGCCAAGTCTCGCAAGAGACCCAGTACTTC.

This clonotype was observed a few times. CDR3 nucleotides: TGTGCCACCACCCCAGGGGGCGATACGCAGTATTTT. Translating gives CATTPGGDTQYF. The chain combines TRBV15 with TRBJ2-3, with TRBD1 matching 8 bases. This CDR3 contains 12 residues. Germline CDR1 and CDR2: LNHNV and YYDKDF (reference sequence). With 7 bases clipped from V and 6 bases from J, the junction kept 3 bases outside the gene matches.

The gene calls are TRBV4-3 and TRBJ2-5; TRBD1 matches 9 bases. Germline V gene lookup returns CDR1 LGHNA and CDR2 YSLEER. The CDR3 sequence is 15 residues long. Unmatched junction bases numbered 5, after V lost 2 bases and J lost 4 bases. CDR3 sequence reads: CASSQLYRGPETQYF. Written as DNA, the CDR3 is TGCGCCAGCAGCCAACTCTACAGGGGGCCAGAGACCCAGTACTTC.

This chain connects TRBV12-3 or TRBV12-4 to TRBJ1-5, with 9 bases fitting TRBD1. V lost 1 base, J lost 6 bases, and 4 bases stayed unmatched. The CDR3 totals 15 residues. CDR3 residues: CASSLGTGVSQPQHF. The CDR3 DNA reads TGTGCCAGCAGTTTAGGGACAGGGGTAAGTCAGCCCCAGCATTTT.

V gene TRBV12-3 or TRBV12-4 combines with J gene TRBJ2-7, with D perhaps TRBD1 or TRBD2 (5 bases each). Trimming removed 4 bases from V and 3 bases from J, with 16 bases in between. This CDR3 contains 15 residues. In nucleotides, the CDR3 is TGTGCCAGCAGTTCCCCCCGGGACGGGTACTACGAGCAGTACTTC. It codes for CASSSPRDGYYEQYF.

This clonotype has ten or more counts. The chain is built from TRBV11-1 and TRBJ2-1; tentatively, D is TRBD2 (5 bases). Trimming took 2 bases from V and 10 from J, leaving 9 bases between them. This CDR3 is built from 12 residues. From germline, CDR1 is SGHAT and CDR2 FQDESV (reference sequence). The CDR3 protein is CASSLRPGEQFF. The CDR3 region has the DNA TGTGCCAGCAGCTTAAGACCGGGGGAGCAGTTCTTC.

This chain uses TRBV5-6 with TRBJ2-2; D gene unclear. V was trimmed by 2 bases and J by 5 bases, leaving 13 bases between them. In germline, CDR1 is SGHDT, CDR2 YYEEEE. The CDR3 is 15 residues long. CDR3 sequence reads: CASSFLQTFTGELFF. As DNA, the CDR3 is TGTGCCAGCAGCTTTCTACAGACATTTACCGGGGAGCTGTTTTTT.

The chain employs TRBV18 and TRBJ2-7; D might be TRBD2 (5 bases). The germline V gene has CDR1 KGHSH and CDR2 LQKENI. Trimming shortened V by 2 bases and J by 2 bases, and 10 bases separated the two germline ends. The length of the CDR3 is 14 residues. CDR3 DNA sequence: TGTGCCAGCTCACCAAGGGAGTTTGCCTACGAGCAGTACTTC. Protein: CASSPREFAYEQYF.

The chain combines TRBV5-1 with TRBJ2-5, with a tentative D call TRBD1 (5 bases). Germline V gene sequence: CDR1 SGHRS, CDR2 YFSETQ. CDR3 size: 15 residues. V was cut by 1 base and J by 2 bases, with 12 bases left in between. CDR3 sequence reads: CASSLSTAVQETQYF. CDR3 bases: TGCGCCAGCAGCTTGTCGACAGCAGTACAAGAGACCCAGTACTTC.

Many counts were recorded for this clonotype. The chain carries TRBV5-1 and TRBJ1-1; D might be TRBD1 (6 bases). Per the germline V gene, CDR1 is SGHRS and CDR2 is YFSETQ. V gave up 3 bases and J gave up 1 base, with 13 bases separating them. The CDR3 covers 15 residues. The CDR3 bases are TGCGCCAGCAGCTCGAGGCAGGGGCCGAACACTGAAGCTTTCTTT. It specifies CASSSRQGPNTEAFF. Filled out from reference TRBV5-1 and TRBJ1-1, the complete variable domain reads KAGVTQTPRYLIKTRGQQVTLSCSPISGHRSVSWYQQTPGQGLQFLFEYFSETQRNKGNFPGRFSGRQFSNSRSEMNVSTLELGDSALYLCASSSRQGPNTEAFFGQGTRLTVV.

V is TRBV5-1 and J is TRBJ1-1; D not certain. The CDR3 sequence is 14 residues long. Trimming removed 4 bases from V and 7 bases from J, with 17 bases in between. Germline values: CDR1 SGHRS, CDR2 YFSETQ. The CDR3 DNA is TGCGCCAGCAGCCCAGAAAATCCCGGGAGTGAAGCTTTCTTT. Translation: CASSPENPGSEAFF.

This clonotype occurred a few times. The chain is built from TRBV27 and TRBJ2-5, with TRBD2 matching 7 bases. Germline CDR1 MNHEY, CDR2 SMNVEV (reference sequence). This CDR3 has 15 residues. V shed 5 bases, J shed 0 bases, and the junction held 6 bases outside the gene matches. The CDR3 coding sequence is TGTGCCAGCAGTGACTTTGCGGGGGACCAAGAGACCCAGTACTTC. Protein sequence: CASSDFAGDQETQYF.

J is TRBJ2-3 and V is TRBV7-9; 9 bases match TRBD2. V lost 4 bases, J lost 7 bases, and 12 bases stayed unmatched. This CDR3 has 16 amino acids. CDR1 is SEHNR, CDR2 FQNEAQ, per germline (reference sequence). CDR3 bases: TGTGCCAGCAGCTACGCCTCGGGACTAGCTTGGAATACGCAGTATTTT. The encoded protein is CASSYASGLAWNTQYF.

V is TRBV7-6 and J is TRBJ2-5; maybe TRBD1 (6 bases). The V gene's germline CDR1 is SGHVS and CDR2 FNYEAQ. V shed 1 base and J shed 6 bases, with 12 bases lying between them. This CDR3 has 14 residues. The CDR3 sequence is CASSLVWDTKTQYF. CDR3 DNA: TGTGCCAGCAGCTTAGTTTGGGACACCAAGACCCAGTACTTC.

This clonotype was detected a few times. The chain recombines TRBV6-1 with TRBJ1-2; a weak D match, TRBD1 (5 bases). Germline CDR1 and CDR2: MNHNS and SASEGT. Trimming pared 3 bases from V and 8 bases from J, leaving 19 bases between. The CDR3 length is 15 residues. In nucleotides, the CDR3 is TGTGCCAGCAGTGATGTAGGGACCCCACCGGGAGGCTACACCTTC. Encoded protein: CASSDVGTPPGGYTF.